The entry below gives a single TCR beta chain sequence along with its context. Its target is not known. TCRdb redid the calling of the 5' RACE reads with MiXCR, one entry per CDR3 protein. The data hold some 130,000 distinct CDR3 sequences, with roughly 17% observed a single time. The entry originates in a study of CD8 T cells in ankylosing spondylitis. Regarding the study as a whole: Several highly homologous variants formed a TCR beta motif that appeared characteristic of ankylosing spondylitis blood.

This receptor was taken from a male donor with ankylosing spondylitis. The source material was blood, either unsorted or a sorted T cell fraction (not recorded which).

The CDR3 sequence is CASSQGTSGSNEQFF. The CDR3 DNA follows: TGCGCCAGCAGCCAGGGTACTAGCGGGAGTAATGAGCAGTTCTTC. The J gene is TRBJ2-1, the V gene TRBV4-3, with 11 nucleotides matching TRBD2. Germline CDR1 LGHNA, CDR2 YSLEER. With V trimmed by 3 bases and J by 7 bases, 5 bases remained unmatched. The CDR3 covers 15 residues.